This TCR beta chain was recovered during a study of glioma-infiltrating T cells. Findings of the study overall: Gliomas, especially low-grade, showed above-expected tissue-blood divergence; non-neoplastic patients showed below.

The V gene lost 5 bases and the J gene lost 2 bases, with 12 bases spanning the gap. The CDR3 is made up of 14 amino acids. Germline V CDR1 and CDR2: MNHNS, SASEGT. This clonotype was recorded many times. Its antigen is not identified. Amplification of TCR alpha and beta CDR3 regions from RNA used iRepertoire nested multiplex PCR. A single record per CDR3 protein comes from TCRdb applying MiXCR to the multiplex PCR reads. The repertoire consists of 20,000 to 25,000 distinct CDR3 sequences, with approximately 23% occurring once and the leading ten covering 10% to 15%. Sample: glioma tissue, nonneoplastic brain tissue, or PBMCs (not recorded which). This TCR derives from a human donor with low-grade glioma or glioblastoma, undergoing nonglioma brain surgery, or in good health (not recorded which). The rearrangement uses TRBV6-1 and TRBJ2-5; D might be TRBD2 (5 bases). The CDR3 protein is CASSYLDWQETQYF. The CDR3, as DNA: TGTGCCAGCAGTTATTTGGACTGGCAAGAGACCCAGTACTTC.